The present T cell receptor (beta chain) was sequenced within a study of T cell responses to AZD1222 COVID-19 vaccine. Study results and limitations: Donors were largely white British and mainly female; clonal diversity was possibly underestimated. Among AZD1222 vaccinees, only 5 to 7 were seropositive at baseline.

CDR3 length: 18 amino acids. CDR1 and CDR2 from the germline V gene are SGHVS and FQNEAQ. V gave up 5 bases and J gave up 1 base, with 18 bases separating them. As concerns this clone: What it recognizes is unknown.

This table comes from immunoSEQ multiplex PCR, and its TCRdb copy is limited to in-frame clones, with some not included. The sample has tens of thousands of clones, 70% to 90% seen once. Sample: peripheral blood, taken 28 days after the second AZD1222 dose. The clonotype was recovered from an adult who received the AZD1222 COVID-19 vaccine. The rearrangement joins TRBV7-8 to TRBJ2-6, with TRBD1 as a possible D gene (6 bases). Here the CDR3 DNA reads TGTGCCAGCAGCAACATCAGGGGTGGAGCTTCTGGGGCCAACGTCCTGACTTTC. Its protein is CASSNIRGGASGANVLTF. The variable domain in full, completed from reference TRBV7-8 and TRBJ2-6, reads GAGVSQSPRYKVAKRGQDVALRCDPISGHVSLFWYQQALGQGPEFLTYFQNEAQLDKSGLPSDRFFAERPEGSVSTLKIQRTQQEDSAVYLCASSNIRGGASGANVLTFGAGSRLTVL.